This is a list of T cell receptor beta chains from one sample in a study of cytomegalovirus exposure and HLA in healthy donors. Sequencing used immunoSEQ multiplex PCR; TCRdb keeps in-frame clones, though not all of them. The table has around 170,000 clones, roughly three quarters seen once; the top ten hold about 3.4%. What was sequenced was PBMCs. These receptors originate from a woman between 50 and 59 years old in good health and CMV-seropositive. Both conserved end residues are part of each CDR3. D genes are given only for firm matches. Clone size is shown for a subset of rows, as once, few, many or a class of expanded clone.

d_call	j_call	v_call	clone_size	cdr3_nt	cdr3_aa
TRBD1	TRBJ1-2	TRBV6-5	NA	TGTGCCAGCAGTTACCGGGACAGAGCCTTACACACCTTC	CASSYRDRALHTF
TRBD1	TRBJ1-5	TRBV28	NA	TGTGCCAGCAGTCCGGGACAGGGTAATCAGCCCCAGCATTTT	CASSPGQGNQPQHF
TRBD2	TRBJ2-1	TRBV6-5	NA	TGTGCCAGCAGTCCAGCGGGGGGATACAATGAGCAGTTCTTC	CASSPAGGYNEQFF
NA	TRBJ2-3	TRBV9	few	TGTGCCAGCAGCGTCCGACAGGCGCCCACAGATACGCAGTATTTT	CASSVRQAPTDTQYF
NA	TRBJ1-3	TRBV7-2	NA	TGTGCCAGCAGCTTGGCGGCTGGCTCTGGAAACACCATATATTTT	CASSLAAGSGNTIYF
TRBD1	TRBJ1-1	TRBV19	once	TGTGCCAGTACTGGTATGACAGGGGCGAACACTGAAGCTTTCTTT	CASTGMTGANTEAFF
NA	TRBJ2-1	TRBV19	NA	TGTGCCAGTAGTATGATTACTCGACAGAATGAGCAGTTCTTC	CASSMITRQNEQFF
NA	TRBJ2-1	TRBV5-1	NA	TGCGCCAGCAGCTTGGAGGCTCACTACCTCTACAATGAGCAGTTCTTC	CASSLEAHYLYNEQFF
NA	TRBJ2-7	TRBV2	NA	TGTGCCAGCAAGCCTTTTAACTACGAGCAGTACTTC	CASKPFNYEQYF
TRBD1	TRBJ1-1	TRBV2	NA	TGTGCCAGCAGTGGGACAGGGTTAAACACTGAAGCTTTCTTT	CASSGTGLNTEAFF
NA	TRBJ1-2	TRBV7-9	NA	TGTGCCAGCAGCTTATTAACTGCGTGGGGCTACACCTTC	CASSLLTAWGYTF
NA	TRBJ2-5	TRBV18	NA	TGTGCCAGCTCACCACCGGGGCAGGGTCAAGAGACCCAGTACTTC	CASSPPGQGQETQYF
NA	TRBJ1-5	TRBV7-9	NA	TGTGCCAGCAGCTTGGAGCCCGGCCCGGATCAGCCCCAGCATTTT	CASSLEPGPDQPQHF
TRBD2	TRBJ2-3	TRBV7-2	NA	TGTGCCAGCAGCGAACGGCTGGCGGGAGGGGGCACAGATACGCAGTATTTT	CASSERLAGGGTDTQYF
NA	TRBJ2-1	TRBV10-3	NA	TGTGCCATCAGTGAGCCCCGGGGGGCCACCAACAATGAGCAGTTCTTC	CAISEPRGATNNEQFF
TRBD1	TRBJ2-7	TRBV5-1	NA	TGCGCCAGCAGCTTGGCGACGCCGGGACAGGGTGCGTACGAGCAGTACTTC	CASSLATPGQGAYEQYF
TRBD1	TRBJ1-2	TRBV7-8	NA	TGTGCCAGCAGCCCTGACAGGGGCGCCGCTGGCTACACCTTC	CASSPDRGAAGYTF
TRBD2	TRBJ2-1	TRBV7-2	NA	TGTGCCAGCAGCCTAAGCGGGGGGCCGTACAATGAGCAGTTCTTC	CASSLSGGPYNEQFF